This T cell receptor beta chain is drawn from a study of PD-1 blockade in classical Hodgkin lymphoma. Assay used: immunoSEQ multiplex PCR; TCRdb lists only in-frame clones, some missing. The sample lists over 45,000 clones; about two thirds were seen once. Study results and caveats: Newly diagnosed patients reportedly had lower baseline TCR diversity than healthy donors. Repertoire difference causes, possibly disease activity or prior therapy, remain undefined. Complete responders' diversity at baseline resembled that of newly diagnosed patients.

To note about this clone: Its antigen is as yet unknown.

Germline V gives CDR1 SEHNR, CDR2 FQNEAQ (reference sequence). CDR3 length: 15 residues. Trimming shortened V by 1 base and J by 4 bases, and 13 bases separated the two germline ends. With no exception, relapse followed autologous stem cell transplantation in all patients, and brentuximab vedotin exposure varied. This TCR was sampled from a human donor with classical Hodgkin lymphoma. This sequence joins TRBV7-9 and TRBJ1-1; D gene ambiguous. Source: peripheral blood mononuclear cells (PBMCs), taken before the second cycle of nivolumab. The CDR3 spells CASSLGGPGVTEAFF. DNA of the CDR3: TGTGCCAGCAGCTTAGGAGGGCCTGGCGTCACTGAAGCTTTCTTT.